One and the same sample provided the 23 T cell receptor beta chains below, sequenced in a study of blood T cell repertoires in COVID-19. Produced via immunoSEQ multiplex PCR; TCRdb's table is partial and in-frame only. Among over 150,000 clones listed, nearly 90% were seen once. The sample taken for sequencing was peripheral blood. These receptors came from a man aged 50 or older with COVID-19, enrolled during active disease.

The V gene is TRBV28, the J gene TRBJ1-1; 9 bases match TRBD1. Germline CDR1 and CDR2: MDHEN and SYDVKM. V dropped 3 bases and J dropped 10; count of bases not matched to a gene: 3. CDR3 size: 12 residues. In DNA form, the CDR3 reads TGTGCCAGCAGTTTTGGGACAGGGTCAGCTTTCTTT. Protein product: CASSFGTGSAFF.

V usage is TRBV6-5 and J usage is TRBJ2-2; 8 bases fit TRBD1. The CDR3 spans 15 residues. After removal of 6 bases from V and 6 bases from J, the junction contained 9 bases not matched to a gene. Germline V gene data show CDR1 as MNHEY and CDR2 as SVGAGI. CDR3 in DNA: TGTGCCAGCAGACCACAGGGGGTCGGCCCCGGGGAGCTGTTTTTT. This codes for CASRPQGVGPGELFF.

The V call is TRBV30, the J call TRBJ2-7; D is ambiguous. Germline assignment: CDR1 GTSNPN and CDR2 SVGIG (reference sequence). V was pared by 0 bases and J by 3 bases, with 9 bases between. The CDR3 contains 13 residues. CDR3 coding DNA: TGTGCCTGGAGTGTTACAGTCAACTACGAGCAGTACTTC. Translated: CAWSVTVNYEQYF.

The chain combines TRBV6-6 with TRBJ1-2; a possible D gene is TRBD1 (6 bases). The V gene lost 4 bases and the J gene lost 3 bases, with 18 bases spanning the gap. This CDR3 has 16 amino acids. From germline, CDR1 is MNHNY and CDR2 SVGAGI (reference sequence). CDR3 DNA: TGTGCCAGCAGTTCGCACTCGACCAGGGGTGACTATGGCTACACCTTC. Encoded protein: CASSSHSTRGDYGYTF.

This CDR3 is CASSPERGLADSYEQYF. The CDR3 region has the DNA TGTGCCAGCAGCCCGGAACGGGGACTAGCGGACTCCTACGAGCAGTACTTC. The gene calls are TRBV3-1 (or the pseudogene TRBV3-2) and TRBJ2-7; TRBD2 aligns across 11 bases. The CDR3 extends over 17 amino acids. Per germline, CDR1 LGHDT and CDR2 YNNKEL (reference sequence). V trimming: 4 bases; J trimming: 0 bases; junction bases outside the gene matches: 8.

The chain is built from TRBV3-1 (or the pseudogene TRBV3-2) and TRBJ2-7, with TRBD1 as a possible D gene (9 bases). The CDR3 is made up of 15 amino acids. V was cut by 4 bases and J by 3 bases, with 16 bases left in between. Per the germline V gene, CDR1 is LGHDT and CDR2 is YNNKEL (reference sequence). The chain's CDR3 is CASSPGGTGFYEQYF. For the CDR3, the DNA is TGTGCCAGCAGCCCGGGGGGGACAGGGTTCTACGAGCAGTACTTC.

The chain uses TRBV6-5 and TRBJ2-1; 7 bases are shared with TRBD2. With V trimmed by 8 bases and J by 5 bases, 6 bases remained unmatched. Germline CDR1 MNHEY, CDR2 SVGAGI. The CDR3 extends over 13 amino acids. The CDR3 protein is CASRSGNHNEQFF. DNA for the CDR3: TGTGCCAGCCGGAGCGGGAATCACAATGAGCAGTTCTTC.

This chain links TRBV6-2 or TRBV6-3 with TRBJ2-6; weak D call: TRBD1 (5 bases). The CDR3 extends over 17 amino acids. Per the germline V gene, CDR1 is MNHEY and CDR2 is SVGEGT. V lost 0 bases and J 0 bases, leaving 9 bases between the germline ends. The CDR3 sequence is CASSYSQGYSGANVLTF. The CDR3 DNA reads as TGTGCCAGCAGTTACTCGCAGGGATACTCTGGGGCCAACGTCCTGACTTTC.

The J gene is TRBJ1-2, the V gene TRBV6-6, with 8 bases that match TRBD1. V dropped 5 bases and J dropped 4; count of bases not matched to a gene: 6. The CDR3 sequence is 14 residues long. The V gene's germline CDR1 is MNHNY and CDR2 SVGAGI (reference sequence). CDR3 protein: CASSPRQGPYGYTF. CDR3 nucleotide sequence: TGTGCCAGCAGTCCGCGACAGGGGCCCTATGGCTACACCTTC.

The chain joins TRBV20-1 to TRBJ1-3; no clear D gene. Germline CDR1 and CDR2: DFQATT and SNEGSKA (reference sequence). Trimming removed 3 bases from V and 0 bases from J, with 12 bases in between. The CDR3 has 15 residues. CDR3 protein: CSASEGGGSGNTIYF. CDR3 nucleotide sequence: TGCAGTGCTAGTGAAGGAGGCGGCTCTGGAAACACCATATATTTT.

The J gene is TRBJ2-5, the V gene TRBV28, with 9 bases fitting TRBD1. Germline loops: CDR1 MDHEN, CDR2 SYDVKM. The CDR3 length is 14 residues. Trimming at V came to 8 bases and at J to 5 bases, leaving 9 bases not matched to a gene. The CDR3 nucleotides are TGTGCCAGCGGAACAGGGGGCGCCTTGGAGACCCAGTACTTC. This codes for CASGTGGALETQYF.

The CDR3 loop reads CASSERGDTQYF. CDR3 nucleotide sequence: TGTGCCAGCAGTGAAAGGGGAGATACGCAGTATTTT. This chain joins TRBV2 and TRBJ2-3; tentatively, D is TRBD1 (5 bases). Germline CDR1 is SNHLY and CDR2 is FYNNEI. The CDR3 covers 12 residues. The germline V and J ends were trimmed by 2 bases and 5 bases, with 5 bases remaining between them.

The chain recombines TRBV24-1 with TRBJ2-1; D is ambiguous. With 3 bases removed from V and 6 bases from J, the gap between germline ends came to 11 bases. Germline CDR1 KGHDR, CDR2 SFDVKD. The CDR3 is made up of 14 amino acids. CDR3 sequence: CATSDQPHSNEQFF. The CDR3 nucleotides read TGTGCCACCAGTGATCAACCTCACAGCAATGAGCAGTTCTTC.

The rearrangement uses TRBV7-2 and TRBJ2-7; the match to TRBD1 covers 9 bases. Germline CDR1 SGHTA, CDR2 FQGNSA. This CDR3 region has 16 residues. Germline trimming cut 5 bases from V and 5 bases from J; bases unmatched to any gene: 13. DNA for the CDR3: TGTGCCAGCAGCAAGGGACAGGGTCTCCCTTTTGACGAGCAGTACTTC. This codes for CASSKGQGLPFDEQYF.

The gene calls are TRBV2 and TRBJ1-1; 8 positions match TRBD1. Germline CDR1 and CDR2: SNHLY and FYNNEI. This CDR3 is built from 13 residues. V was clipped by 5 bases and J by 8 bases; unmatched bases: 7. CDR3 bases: TGTGCCAGCAGTACCTTGGACAGGGCCGAAGCTTTCTTT. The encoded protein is CASSTLDRAEAFF.

The CDR3 DNA follows: TGTGCCACCAGCAGACGACTAGCGGGGGCCTACGAGCAGTACTTC. Translating it yields CATSRRLAGAYEQYF. This chain uses TRBV15 with TRBJ2-7, with TRBD2 matching over 12 bases. CDR1 and CDR2 from the germline V gene are LNHNV and YYDKDF (reference sequence). Losses at the gene ends were 2 bases for V and 2 bases for J; bases not matched to a gene: 1. This CDR3 spans 15 amino acids.

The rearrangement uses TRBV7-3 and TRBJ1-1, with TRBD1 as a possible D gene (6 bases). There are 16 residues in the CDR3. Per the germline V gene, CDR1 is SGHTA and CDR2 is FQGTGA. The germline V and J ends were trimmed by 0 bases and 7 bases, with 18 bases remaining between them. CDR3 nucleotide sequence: TGTGCCAGCAGCTTAACCCCCGGAAAACAGGGCGGTGAAGCTTTCTTT. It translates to CASSLTPGKQGGEAFF.

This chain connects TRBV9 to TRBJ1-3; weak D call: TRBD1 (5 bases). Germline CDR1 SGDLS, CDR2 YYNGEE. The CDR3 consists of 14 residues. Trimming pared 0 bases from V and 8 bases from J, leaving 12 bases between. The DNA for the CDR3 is TGTGCCAGCAGCGTAGCGGGCAGGGAAGACACCATATATTTT. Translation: CASSVAGREDTIYF.

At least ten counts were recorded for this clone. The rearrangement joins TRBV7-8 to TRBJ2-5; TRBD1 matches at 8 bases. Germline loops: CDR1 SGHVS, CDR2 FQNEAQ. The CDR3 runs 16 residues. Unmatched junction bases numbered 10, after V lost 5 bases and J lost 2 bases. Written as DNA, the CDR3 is TGTGCCAGCAGCCCGAGGACAGGGCAGGTGCAAGAGACCCAGTACTTC. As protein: CASSPRTGQVQETQYF.

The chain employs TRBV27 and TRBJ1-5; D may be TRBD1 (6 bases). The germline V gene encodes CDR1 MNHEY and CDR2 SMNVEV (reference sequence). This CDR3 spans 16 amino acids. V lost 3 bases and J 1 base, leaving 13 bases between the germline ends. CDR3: CASSFSARGSNQPQHF. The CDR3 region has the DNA TGTGCCAGCAGTTTTTCCGCCAGGGGAAGCAATCAGCCCCAGCATTTT.

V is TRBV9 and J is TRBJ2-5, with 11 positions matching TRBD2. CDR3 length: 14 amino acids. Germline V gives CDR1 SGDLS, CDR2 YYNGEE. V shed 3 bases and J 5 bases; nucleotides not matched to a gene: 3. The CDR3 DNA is TGTGCCAGCAGCGCTAGCGGGGGGCTGGAGACCCAGTACTTC. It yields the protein CASSASGGLETQYF.

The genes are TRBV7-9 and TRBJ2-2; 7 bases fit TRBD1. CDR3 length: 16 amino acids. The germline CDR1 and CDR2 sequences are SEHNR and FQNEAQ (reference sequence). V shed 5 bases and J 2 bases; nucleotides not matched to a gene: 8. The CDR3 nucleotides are TGTGCCAGCAGCCAGGCCGGGACAGCTAACACCGGGGAGCTGTTTTTT. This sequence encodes CASSQAGTANTGELFF.

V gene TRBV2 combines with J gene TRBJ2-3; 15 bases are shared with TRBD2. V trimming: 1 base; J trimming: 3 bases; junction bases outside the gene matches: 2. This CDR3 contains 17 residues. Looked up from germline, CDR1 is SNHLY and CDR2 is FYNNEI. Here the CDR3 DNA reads TGTGCCAGCAGTGAAGGGACTAGCGGGAGGGGTACAGATACGCAGTATTTT. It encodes CASSEGTSGRGTDTQYF.